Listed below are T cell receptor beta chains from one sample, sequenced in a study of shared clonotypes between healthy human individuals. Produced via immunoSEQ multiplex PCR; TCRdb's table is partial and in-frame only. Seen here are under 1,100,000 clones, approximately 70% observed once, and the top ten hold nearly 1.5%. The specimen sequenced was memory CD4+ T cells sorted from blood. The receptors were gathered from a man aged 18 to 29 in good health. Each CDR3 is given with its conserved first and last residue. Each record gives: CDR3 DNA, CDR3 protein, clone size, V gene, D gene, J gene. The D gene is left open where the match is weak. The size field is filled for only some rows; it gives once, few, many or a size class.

CDR3 DNA: TGTGCCAGCAGCTTAGGGGTGGAGACCCAGTACTTC
CDR3 protein: CASSLGVETQYF
clone size: NA
V gene: TRBV11-2
D gene: NA
J gene: TRBJ2-5

CDR3 DNA: TGTGCCAGCAGCCACGAGCCCAGTCTCTCTGGAAACACCATATATTTT
CDR3 protein: CASSHEPSLSGNTIYF
clone size: NA
V gene: TRBV7-8
D gene: NA
J gene: TRBJ1-3

CDR3 DNA: TGTGCCAGCAGCTGGGGACAGCAGCAAGAGACCCAGTACTTC
CDR3 protein: CASSWGQQQETQYF
clone size: NA
V gene: TRBV5-4
D gene: TRBD1
J gene: TRBJ2-5

CDR3 DNA: TGTGCCTGGAGCAGACAGAGTTCACCCCTCCACTTT
CDR3 protein: CAWSRQSSPLHF
clone size: few
V gene: TRBV30
D gene: NA
J gene: TRBJ1-6

CDR3 DNA: TGTGCCAGTGAAGGGGTTCATGAGCAGTTCTTC
CDR3 protein: CASEGVHEQFF
clone size: NA
V gene: TRBV7-2
D gene: NA
J gene: TRBJ2-1

CDR3 DNA: TGTGCCAGCAGCGTCTCCGGACAGGGAGGAGAAAAACTGTTTTTT
CDR3 protein: CASSVSGQGGEKLFF
clone size: NA
V gene: TRBV9
D gene: TRBD1
J gene: TRBJ1-4

CDR3 DNA: TGCGCCAGCAGCTCGAGGACTAGCGGGGGGAACACCGGGGAGCTGTTTTTT
CDR3 protein: CASSSRTSGGNTGELFF
clone size: NA
V gene: TRBV5-1
D gene: TRBD2
J gene: TRBJ2-2

CDR3 DNA: TGTGCCAGCTCGTCAGGGGTGAGCAATCAGCCCCAGCATTTT
CDR3 protein: CASSSGVSNQPQHF
clone size: NA
V gene: TRBV18
D gene: NA
J gene: TRBJ1-5

CDR3 DNA: TGTGCCAGCAGTACGGAGTATAGCAATCAGCCCCAGCATTTT
CDR3 protein: CASSTEYSNQPQHF
clone size: NA
V gene: TRBV6-1
D gene: NA
J gene: TRBJ1-5

CDR3 DNA: TGTGCCAGCAGCCCCCGTGCGGGGACATTGGGCTACGAGCAGTACTTC
CDR3 protein: CASSPRAGTLGYEQYF
clone size: NA
V gene: TRBV11-2
D gene: NA
J gene: TRBJ2-7

CDR3 DNA: TGTGCCAGCAGCCAGGACAGGGGACGAGAGACCCAGTACTTC
CDR3 protein: CASSQDRGRETQYF
clone size: NA
V gene: TRBV7-2
D gene: TRBD1
J gene: TRBJ2-5

CDR3 DNA: TGTGCCAGCAGCTTAACAGGAGGAAACACTGAAGCTTTCTTT
CDR3 protein: CASSLTGGNTEAFF
clone size: NA
V gene: TRBV7-3
D gene: NA
J gene: TRBJ1-1

CDR3 DNA: TGTGCCAGCAGCTCGCAGACAGGGGGAAATTCTCTTACGCAGTATTTT
CDR3 protein: CASSSQTGGNSLTQYF
clone size: NA
V gene: TRBV7-3
D gene: TRBD1
J gene: TRBJ2-3

CDR3 DNA: TGTGCCAGCAGACATACGGGGGGGGACGAGCAGTACTTC
CDR3 protein: CASRHTGGDEQYF
clone size: NA
V gene: TRBV11-2
D gene: TRBD2
J gene: TRBJ2-7

CDR3 DNA: TGTGCCAGCAGTCCCCTCCTAGCGGGGGGGCCCCCTCAGTACTTC
CDR3 protein: CASSPLLAGGPPQYF
clone size: NA
V gene: TRBV28
D gene: TRBD2
J gene: TRBJ2-4

CDR3 DNA: TGTGCCAGCAGTGAAGTCCCTAGCGGGGGGGACTACAATGAGCAGTTCTTC
CDR3 protein: CASSEVPSGGDYNEQFF
clone size: NA
V gene: TRBV6-1
D gene: TRBD2
J gene: TRBJ2-1

CDR3 DNA: TGCGCCAGCAGCTGGGGGGACAGTGAAGCTTTCTTT
CDR3 protein: CASSWGDSEAFF
clone size: NA
V gene: TRBV5-1
D gene: TRBD1
J gene: TRBJ1-1

CDR3 DNA: TGTGCCAGCAGTGAAGCGCTTCCGAGCGGGAGGGCCATTGAGCAGTTCTTC
CDR3 protein: CASSEALPSGRAIEQFF
clone size: NA
V gene: TRBV6-1
D gene: TRBD2
J gene: TRBJ2-1

CDR3 DNA: TGTGCCAGCTCACCGTTGGGGACAGGGGTGATCGAGCAGTACTTC
CDR3 protein: CASSPLGTGVIEQYF
clone size: NA
V gene: TRBV18
D gene: TRBD1
J gene: TRBJ2-7

CDR3 DNA: TGTGCCAGCAGCCCGGGACAGATCACCGGGGAGCTGTTTTTT
CDR3 protein: CASSPGQITGELFF
clone size: NA
V gene: TRBV7-9
D gene: TRBD1
J gene: TRBJ2-2

CDR3 DNA: TGTGCCTGCTTACTAGCAACTAATGAAAAACTGTTTTTT
CDR3 protein: CACLLATNEKLFF
clone size: NA
V gene: TRBV30
D gene: NA
J gene: TRBJ1-4

CDR3 DNA: TGTGCCAGCAGCCAAGGTGGACCGGGGAGCACCGGGGAGCTGTTTTTT
CDR3 protein: CASSQGGPGSTGELFF
clone size: NA
V gene: TRBV4-2
D gene: NA
J gene: TRBJ2-2

CDR3 DNA: TGCGCCAGCAGCTCCAGGACAGGCCTCTCCGAGCAGTACTTC
CDR3 protein: CASSSRTGLSEQYF
clone size: NA
V gene: TRBV5-1
D gene: TRBD1
J gene: TRBJ2-7

CDR3 DNA: TGTGCCAGCAGTCCTCCAATCTATGGCTACACCTTC
CDR3 protein: CASSPPIYGYTF
clone size: NA
V gene: TRBV28
D gene: NA
J gene: TRBJ1-2

CDR3 DNA: TGTGCTAGTGGTTTGGGTCAGAAGCCCGGGACAGATACGCAGTATTTT
CDR3 protein: CASGLGQKPGTDTQYF
clone size: NA
V gene: TRBV12-5
D gene: NA
J gene: TRBJ2-3

CDR3 DNA: TGTGCCAGCAGCTTGAAGTCGGACAGAAACAATGAGCAGTTCTTC
CDR3 protein: CASSLKSDRNNEQFF
clone size: NA
V gene: TRBV5-4
D gene: NA
J gene: TRBJ2-1

CDR3 DNA: TGCAGTGCTAGTATATGGGAAACCCTCCACTTT
CDR3 protein: CSASIWETLHF
clone size: NA
V gene: TRBV20-1
D gene: NA
J gene: TRBJ1-6

CDR3 DNA: TGCAGTGCCGGAGACTCCTACGAGCAGTACTTC
CDR3 protein: CSAGDSYEQYF
clone size: NA
V gene: TRBV20-1
D gene: NA
J gene: TRBJ2-7

CDR3 DNA: TGCGCCAGCAGCTTGGGACAGGCCGACGAGCAGTACTTC
CDR3 protein: CASSLGQADEQYF
clone size: NA
V gene: TRBV5-1
D gene: NA
J gene: TRBJ2-7

CDR3 DNA: TGTGCCAGTAGTACCCAACTGACAGGGAACACCGGGGAGCTGTTTTTT
CDR3 protein: CASSTQLTGNTGELFF
clone size: NA
V gene: TRBV19
D gene: NA
J gene: TRBJ2-2

CDR3 DNA: TGTGCCAGCAGTCCGGGACAGCTGACAAGGCCCCAGCATTTT
CDR3 protein: CASSPGQLTRPQHF
clone size: NA
V gene: TRBV27
D gene: TRBD1
J gene: TRBJ1-5

CDR3 DNA: TGTGCCAGCAGCGGTCTTTTGGGAATGAAGCCCTACGAGCAGTACTTC
CDR3 protein: CASSGLLGMKPYEQYF
clone size: NA
V gene: TRBV11-2
D gene: NA
J gene: TRBJ2-7

CDR3 DNA: TGCGCCAGCAGTGACGCGGGGTTCGGGACAGATACGCAGTATTTT
CDR3 protein: CASSDAGFGTDTQYF
clone size: NA
V gene: TRBV10-1
D gene: NA
J gene: TRBJ2-3

CDR3 DNA: TGTGCCAGTAGGGGGGGCGATCAGCCCCAGCATTTT
CDR3 protein: CASRGGDQPQHF
clone size: NA
V gene: TRBV19
D gene: NA
J gene: TRBJ1-5

CDR3 DNA: TGTGCCAGCAGCTTGGCCACTAGCAGACTCACAGATACGCAGTATTTT
CDR3 protein: CASSLATSRLTDTQYF
clone size: NA
V gene: TRBV5-4
D gene: NA
J gene: TRBJ2-3

CDR3 DNA: TGCGCCAGCAGCTTGGCCGGCCAGGGTGTAAGGGATACGCAGTATTTT
CDR3 protein: CASSLAGQGVRDTQYF
clone size: once
V gene: TRBV5-1
D gene: NA
J gene: TRBJ2-3

CDR3 DNA: TGTGCCAGCGGCAGGGGCGGACAGACCCAGTACTTC
CDR3 protein: CASGRGGQTQYF
clone size: NA
V gene: TRBV28
D gene: NA
J gene: TRBJ2-5

CDR3 DNA: TGCGCCAGCAGCGGAGTAGACTACGAGCAGTACTTC
CDR3 protein: CASSGVDYEQYF
clone size: NA
V gene: TRBV5-1
D gene: NA
J gene: TRBJ2-7

CDR3 DNA: TGTGCCAGCACAGAGGGGGGGGCGCTTCTCGAGCAGTTCTTC
CDR3 protein: CASTEGGALLEQFF
clone size: NA
V gene: TRBV7-2
D gene: NA
J gene: TRBJ2-1

CDR3 DNA: TGTGCCAGTAGTATAAAGGGGGGCGAAGGCTACGAGCAGTACTTC
CDR3 protein: CASSIKGGEGYEQYF
clone size: few
V gene: TRBV19
D gene: NA
J gene: TRBJ2-7

CDR3 DNA: TGTGCCAGCAGCCAGACTAGCGGGGGGGCCACTGGGGCCAACGTCCTGACTTTC
CDR3 protein: CASSQTSGGATGANVLTF
clone size: NA
V gene: TRBV7-3
D gene: TRBD2
J gene: TRBJ2-6

CDR3 DNA: TGTGCCAGCAGCCTAATCGGGACTAACACCGGGGAGCTGTTTTTT
CDR3 protein: CASSLIGTNTGELFF
clone size: NA
V gene: TRBV5-6
D gene: NA
J gene: TRBJ2-2

CDR3 DNA: TGCAGTGCTTGGAGAAACACTGAAGCTTTCTTT
CDR3 protein: CSAWRNTEAFF
clone size: NA
V gene: TRBV20-1
D gene: NA
J gene: TRBJ1-1

CDR3 DNA: TGTGCCAGCAGCCCCTGGGGACAGGGCACTGAAGCTTTCTTT
CDR3 protein: CASSPWGQGTEAFF
clone size: few
V gene: TRBV6-5
D gene: TRBD1
J gene: TRBJ1-1

CDR3 DNA: TGCGCCAGCAGCCCCCAAGGGCGAGGGGACGAGCAGTACTTC
CDR3 protein: CASSPQGRGDEQYF
clone size: NA
V gene: TRBV5-1
D gene: NA
J gene: TRBJ2-7

CDR3 DNA: TGTGCCAGCAAGGGACAGGGTAATTCACCCCTCCACTTT
CDR3 protein: CASKGQGNSPLHF
clone size: few
V gene: TRBV28
D gene: TRBD1
J gene: TRBJ1-6

CDR3 DNA: TGTGCCAGCAGTCGAGGACATCCGGGGACCCAGTACTTC
CDR3 protein: CASSRGHPGTQYF
clone size: NA
V gene: TRBV6-1
D gene: NA
J gene: TRBJ2-5

CDR3 DNA: TGCAGCGTTGAGGGAACACAGGGGACCTACGAGCAGTACTTC
CDR3 protein: CSVEGTQGTYEQYF
clone size: many
V gene: TRBV29-1
D gene: TRBD1
J gene: TRBJ2-7